This TCR beta chain was obtained from a study of blood T cell repertoires in COVID-19. Study in general: The United States, Italy and Spain supplied acute and convalescent COVID-19 samples.

This clone was seen once. This CDR3 contains 14 residues. V lost 3 bases, J lost 0 bases, and 12 bases lay in between. The germline V gene has CDR1 SQVTM and CDR2 ANQGSEA. Some clones are missing from TCRdb's copy, which holds only in-frame ones; the method was immunoSEQ multiplex PCR. The sample consists of around 140,000 clones, around 80% of them appearing once. V and J are TRBV29-1 and TRBJ2-7, with D perhaps matching TRBD1 (6 bases). Material: peripheral blood. The receptor was isolated from an older man who had recovered from COVID-19. CDR3 sequence (DNA): TGCAGCGTTGACGACAGGCCATTCTCCTACGAGCAGTACTTC. This gives the protein CSVDDRPFSYEQYF.